Listed below are T cell receptor beta chains from one sample, sequenced in a study of cytomegalovirus exposure and HLA in healthy donors. Measured with immunoSEQ multiplex PCR; TCRdb has only the in-frame clones, and not every one. The sample shows about 110,000 clones, 77% of them seen only once. The sample was PBMCs. These receptor sequences come from a male donor in good health and CMV-seronegative. The CDR3 runs from the conserved cysteine through the conserved F or W. The D gene is left open where the match is weak. Size is stated for part of the rows, as once, few or many counts, or as a class when the clone is expanded.

J gene,D gene,V gene,clone size,CDR3 protein,CDR3 DNA
TRBJ2-7,.,TRBV12-2,.,CASRLPGARGFLYEQYF,TGTGCAAGTCGCTTACCCGGGGCCAGGGGATTCCTCTACGAGCAGTACTTC
TRBJ2-3,TRBD2,TRBV4-1,few,CASSQDRTSGRTKDTQYF,TGCGCCAGCAGCCAAGATAGGACTAGCGGGAGAACAAAAGATACGCAGTATTTT
TRBJ2-3,.,TRBV28,.,CATYAWDTQYF,TGTGCCACCTACGCCTGGGATACGCAGTATTTT
TRBJ2-1,TRBD2,TRBV4-2,.,CASSQDPGLADYNEQFF,TGTGCCAGCAGCCAAGATCCCGGACTAGCCGATTACAATGAGCAGTTCTTC
TRBJ2-2,TRBD2,TRBV5-4,.,CASSSGGLAGPTGELFF,TGTGCCAGCAGCTCGGGGGGACTAGCGGGACCGACCGGGGAGCTGTTTTTT
TRBJ1-1,TRBD1,TRBV6-5,.,CASRDSLTEAFF,TGTGCCAGCCGGGACAGCCTAACTGAAGCTTTCTTT
TRBJ2-2,TRBD2,TRBV12-5,.,CASGLRASGSGHGELFF,TGTGCTAGTGGTTTGAGAGCTAGCGGGAGTGGGCACGGGGAGCTGTTTTTT
TRBJ2-5,TRBD1,TRBV28,.,CASSFSSLVKISDRGREQYF,TGTGCCAGCAGTTTCAGCAGTCTGGTTAAGATCTCCGACAGGGGAAGGGAGCAGTACTTC
TRBJ1-2,TRBD1,TRBV18,.,CASSVPGQAFYGYTF,TGTGCCAGCTCAGTACCGGGACAGGCGTTTTATGGCTACACCTTC
TRBJ2-5,TRBD1,TRBV28,few,CASNPQGGAWETQYF,TGTGCCAGCAACCCCCAAGGGGGCGCTTGGGAGACCCAGTACTTC
TRBJ1-2,.,TRBV7-3,.,CASSLASGDYGYTF,TGTGCCAGCAGCTTAGCGTCCGGGGACTATGGCTACACCTTC
TRBJ2-7,TRBD2,TRBV7-6,.,CANPAGVPSFTYEQYF,TGTGCCAACCCAGCGGGAGTCCCGTCTTTTACTTACGAGCAGTACTTC
TRBJ2-7,.,TRBV9,.,CASSVGPPSYEQYF,TGTGCCAGCAGCGTAGGGCCGCCGTCCTACGAGCAGTACTTC
TRBJ2-1,.,TRBV5-6,.,CASSLGLAPNEQFF,TGTGCCAGCAGCTTGGGTCTAGCGCCCAATGAGCAGTTCTTC
TRBJ1-2,TRBD1,TRBV10-1,.,CASSGDRSSYTF,TGCGCCAGCAGTGGGGACAGGAGTTCCTACACCTTC
TRBJ1-2,TRBD1,TRBV7-2,.,CASSLEQGAGYGYTF,TGTGCCAGCAGCTTAGAACAGGGGGCTGGCTATGGCTACACCTTC
TRBJ1-4,.,TRBV19,.,CASSAQLQRLFF,TGTGCCAGTAGTGCACAGTTGCAGAGACTGTTTTTT
TRBJ2-7,TRBD2,TRBV6-1,.,CASSEDQAGAYEQYF,TGTGCCAGCAGTGAAGACCAAGCGGGAGCTTACGAGCAGTACTTC
TRBJ2-7,TRBD1,TRBV6-6,.,CATIPGQGKSYEQYF,TGTGCCACTATACCGGGACAGGGGAAGTCCTACGAGCAGTACTTC
TRBJ1-2,.,TRBV19,.,CASSETGPNYGYTF,TGTGCCAGTAGCGAGACAGGCCCTAACTATGGCTACACCTTC
TRBJ2-1,TRBD2,TRBV7-9,.,CASSPTSGYNEQFF,TGTGCCAGCAGCCCGACTAGCGGCTACAATGAGCAGTTCTTC
TRBJ2-7,TRBD2,TRBV5-3,.,CARSLPSGVPYEQYF,TGTGCCAGAAGCTTACCTAGCGGGGTACCCTACGAGCAGTACTTC
TRBJ1-4,.,TRBV5-1,few,CASSTGFLAEKLFF,TGCGCCAGCAGTACAGGGTTTTTGGCTGAAAAACTGTTTTTT
TRBJ2-1,.,TRBV5-1,.,CASSLAGLQLGNEQFF,TGCGCCAGCAGCTTGGCGGGACTGCAGCTGGGGAATGAGCAGTTCTTC
TRBJ1-1,.,TRBV29-1,.,CSVEPAPWRGEAFF,TGCAGCGTTGAACCGGCCCCATGGAGGGGTGAAGCTTTCTTT
TRBJ2-3,.,TRBV19,.,CASSRTTDTQYF,TGTGCCAGTAGTAGGACTACAGATACGCAGTATTTT
TRBJ2-3,TRBD1,TRBV4-1,once,CASSQVGGQGVFTDTQYF,TGCGCCAGCAGCCAAGTCGGGGGACAGGGGGTGTTTACAGATACGCAGTATTTT
TRBJ1-1,.,TRBV7-9,.,CASSSLYRGTEAFF,TGTGCCAGCAGCTCCCTATATAGGGGCACTGAAGCTTTCTTT
TRBJ1-4,.,TRBV6-1,.,CASSYLQLFF,TGTGCCAGCAGTTACCTACAACTGTTTTTT
TRBJ2-3,.,TRBV11-2,.,CASSLFAAQRGDTQYF,TGTGCCAGCAGCTTATTCGCGGCCCAAAGGGGGGATACGCAGTATTTT
TRBJ1-2,.,TRBV30,.,CAWKKREGGNYGYTF,TGTGCCTGGAAAAAAAGGGAGGGAGGAAACTATGGCTACACCTTC